The 28 T cell receptor beta chains presented below share a single source sample, sequenced in a study of blood T cells in healthy people across ages. Primers used in a second PCR of about 6 to 11 cycles were a sample-barcoded 5' primer and a J-beta primer mix. TCRdb reprocessed the 5' RACE reads with MiXCR, giving one entry per CDR3 protein. The table lists some 1.5 million distinct CDR3 sequences, about 42% of them singletons, with over 3.5% in the top ten. What was sequenced was blood. The source is a woman between 18 and 29 years old in good health.

The table lists this clonotype with many counts. The J gene is TRBJ1-4, the V gene TRBV5-1; D is unclear. V was pared by 0 bases and J by 0 bases, with 6 bases between. The CDR3 runs 15 residues. Per the germline V gene, CDR1 is SGHRS and CDR2 is YFSETQ. DNA of the CDR3: TGCGCCAGCAGCTTGGCACCGGCAACTAATGAAAAACTGTTTTTT. It codes for CASSLAPATNEKLFF. The full variable domain, rest sourced from reference TRBV5-1 and TRBJ1-4, is KAGVTQTPRYLIKTRGQQVTLSCSPISGHRSVSWYQQTPGQGLQFLFEYFSETQRNKGNFPGRFSGRQFSNSRSEMNVSTLELGDSALYLCASSLAPATNEKLFFGSGTQLSVL.

The gene calls are TRBV28 and TRBJ2-5, with 9 positions matching TRBD1. Germline V gene data show CDR1 as MDHEN and CDR2 as SYDVKM. V lost 6 bases, J lost 6 bases, and 8 bases stayed unmatched. The CDR3 runs to 14 residues. CDR3 DNA sequence: TGTGCCAGCAGCGAGACAGGGGGTGGGAAGACCCAGTACTTC. Residues: CASSETGGGKTQYF.

The chain joins TRBV30 to TRBJ2-3; D is unclear. Germline CDR1 is GTSNPN and CDR2 is SVGIG (reference sequence). V dropped 2 bases and J dropped 5 bases, with 11 bases sitting between them. The CDR3 is 13 residues long. The CDR3 here is CAWSRTYEDTQYF. The CDR3 DNA is TGTGCCTGGAGTCGGACCTATGAAGATACGCAGTATTTT.

This clonotype occurred once. The rearrangement joins TRBV4-3 to TRBJ1-1; D is uncertain. CDR1 and CDR2 from the germline V gene are LGHNA and YSLEER. The CDR3 runs to 15 residues. Trimming took off 0 bases at V and 2 bases at J, with 10 bases between the two ends. The CDR3 spells CASSQDARGNTEAFF. The CDR3 DNA sequence: TGCGCCAGCAGCCAAGATGCACGTGGTAACACTGAAGCTTTCTTT.

This clonotype has at least ten counts. The chain joins TRBV12-3 or TRBV12-4 to TRBJ1-2, with TRBD1 as a possible D gene (5 bases). The length of the CDR3 is 11 residues. V lost 5 bases and J 8 bases, leaving 9 bases between the germline ends. DNA of the CDR3: TGTGCCAGCAGTGCAAGGGGAGGCTACACCTTC. It translates to CASSARGGYTF.

This clonotype turned up a few times. The chain is built from TRBV4-2 and TRBJ1-2; the D is unclear. The CDR3 sequence is 15 residues long. V dropped 0 bases and J dropped 7 bases, with 15 bases sitting between them. Germline V lookup: CDR1 LGHNA, CDR2 YNFKEQ. The CDR3 spells CASSQDMVGVAGYTF. The DNA of the CDR3 is TGTGCCAGCAGCCAAGATATGGTCGGGGTCGCTGGCTACACCTTC.

The rearrangement uses TRBV28 and TRBJ1-2; D is unclear. Per germline, CDR1 MDHEN and CDR2 SYDVKM. The V and J ends lost 4 bases and 7 bases respectively, with 10 bases between them. This CDR3 contains 12 residues. The chain's CDR3 is CASSSQIPGYTF. DNA for the CDR3: TGTGCCAGCAGTTCGCAGATACCTGGCTACACCTTC.

The V gene is TRBV5-1, the J gene TRBJ2-3; the D is unclear. Germline values: CDR1 SGHRS, CDR2 YFSETQ. Trimming removed 0 bases from V and 1 base from J, with 6 bases in between. This CDR3 is built from 14 residues. CDR3 loop: CASSLGYGTDTQYF. In DNA form, the CDR3 reads TGCGCCAGCAGCTTGGGCTACGGCACAGATACGCAGTATTTT.

The chain recombines TRBV20-1 with TRBJ1-2; D perhaps matches TRBD1 (5 bases). Germline V gene data show CDR1 as DFQATT and CDR2 as SNEGSKA (reference sequence). Trimming pared 0 bases from V and 12 bases from J, leaving 11 bases between. The CDR3 is 11 amino acids. CDR3 region: CSARDQGAHTF. The DNA for the CDR3 is TGCAGTGCTAGAGATCAAGGGGCCCACACCTTC.

The rearrangement uses TRBV6-6 and TRBJ2-1; D perhaps matches TRBD2 (6 bases). Trimming left V 6 bases short and J 0 bases short, with 12 bases between. This CDR3 comprises 15 residues. Germline lookup yields CDR1 MNHNY and CDR2 SVGAGI (reference sequence). The CDR3 region has the DNA TGTGCCAGCAGAGTGGACGGGAGCTCCTACAATGAGCAGTTCTTC. Its protein is CASRVDGSSYNEQFF.

In this sample, this clonotype turned up a few times. The gene calls are TRBV20-1 and TRBJ2-7; possible D gene TRBD2, 6 bases. V was cut by 6 bases and J by 4 bases, with 22 bases left in between. Per germline, CDR1 DFQATT and CDR2 SNEGSKA (reference sequence). This CDR3 region has 15 residues. This CDR3 reads CSARPSGRPTYEQYF. The CDR3 DNA follows: TGCAGTGCCAGACCATCTGGGAGGCCGACGTACGAGCAGTACTTC.

This clonotype was counted between two and nine times. The chain links TRBV7-2 to TRBJ2-7; the D gene is possibly TRBD2 (6 bases). Trimming cost V 5 bases and J 0 bases, with 17 bases left between them. The length of the CDR3 is 16 residues. Germline loops: CDR1 SGHTA, CDR2 FQGNSA. The CDR3 nucleotides are TGTGCCAGCAGCAAGTCACTAGCTGCCAGCTCCTACGAGCAGTACTTC. Translated, it gives CASSKSLAASSYEQYF.

The CDR3 DNA sequence: TGTGCCAGCAGCGAGATACAGGGTAGGCAGCCCCAGCATTTT. This encodes CASSEIQGRQPQHF. V gene TRBV27 combines with J gene TRBJ1-5, with a weak D call TRBD1 (6 bases). The germline V and J ends were trimmed by 6 bases and 7 bases, with 16 bases remaining between them. The CDR3 spans 14 residues. Germline lookup yields CDR1 MNHEY and CDR2 SMNVEV (reference sequence).

This clonotype was counted ten times or more. The J gene is TRBJ2-7, the V gene TRBV6-6, with TRBD2 identical over 11 bases. The CDR3 extends over 14 amino acids. CDR1 is MNHNY, CDR2 SVGAGI, per germline (reference sequence). V shed 6 bases and J 5 bases; nucleotides not matched to a gene: 6. The CDR3 here is CASSQLAGAHEQYF. Written as DNA, the CDR3 is TGTGCCAGCAGCCAACTAGCGGGGGCACACGAGCAGTACTTC.

This chain connects TRBV5-1 to TRBJ1-1; the D is unclear. CDR1 is SGHRS and CDR2 is YFSETQ in the germline V gene. Trimming took 2 bases from V and 2 from J, leaving 10 bases between them. The CDR3 consists of 14 residues. This CDR3 is CASSFDGANTEAFF. The CDR3 DNA reads as TGCGCCAGCAGCTTTGATGGAGCTAACACTGAAGCTTTCTTT. Full variable domain (outside the CDR3, taken from reference TRBV5-1 and TRBJ1-1): KAGVTQTPRYLIKTRGQQVTLSCSPISGHRSVSWYQQTPGQGLQFLFEYFSETQRNKGNFPGRFSGRQFSNSRSEMNVSTLELGDSALYLCASSFDGANTEAFFGQGTRLTVV.

The chain employs TRBV6-2 or TRBV6-3 and TRBJ2-7, with 9 bases identical to TRBD2. V lost 6 bases and J lost 3; bases outside the gene matches: 9. CDR1 is MNHEY, CDR2 SVGEGT, per germline. This CDR3 comprises 15 residues. The CDR3 reads CASSWRLAVNYEQYF. CDR3 coding DNA: TGTGCCAGCAGCTGGCGACTAGCGGTTAACTACGAGCAGTACTTC.

The chain is built from TRBV2 and TRBJ2-1, with no clear D. Germline CDR1 SNHLY, CDR2 FYNNEI. The CDR3 contains 12 residues. Trimming stripped 6 bases from V and 8 bases from J, with 11 bases between. CDR3 in DNA: TGTGCCAGCAGAACCGAAGGTGATGAGCAGTTCTTC. It codes for CASRTEGDEQFF.

The V and J genes are TRBV7-6 and TRBJ2-1; 8 bases match TRBD2. The CDR3 is made up of 13 amino acids. The ends lost 1 base at V and 9 bases at J; junction bases unmatched: 2. Germline CDR1 is SGHVS and CDR2 is FNYEAQ. The CDR3 sequence: CASSLDGRAEQFF. The CDR3 bases are TGTGCCAGCAGCTTAGACGGGAGGGCTGAGCAGTTCTTC.

This clonotype was seen only a few times. V is TRBV25-1 and J is TRBJ2-3; D is ambiguous. CDR1 is MGHDK and CDR2 is SYGVNS in the germline V gene. The ends were cut back, 6 bases at V and 0 bases at J, with 10 bases in the middle. The CDR3 contains 14 residues. The CDR3 here is CASRAGLSTDTQYF. The CDR3 bases are TGTGCCAGCAGGGCTGGGCTCAGCACAGATACGCAGTATTTT.

The chain employs TRBV20-1 and TRBJ2-3; D may correspond to TRBD1 or TRBD2 (5 bases each). CDR1 DFQATT and CDR2 SNEGSKA come from the germline V gene (reference sequence). Trimming shortened V by 6 bases and J by 0 bases, and 16 bases separated the two germline ends. This CDR3 region has 15 residues. The CDR3 is CSAVPGAVSTDTQYF. The CDR3 DNA sequence: TGCAGTGCCGTTCCCGGGGCGGTTAGCACAGATACGCAGTATTTT.

This rearrangement joins TRBV20-1 to TRBJ2-5; perhaps TRBD2 as D (5 bases). Trimming left V 2 bases short and J 11 bases short, with 24 bases between. The CDR3 is made up of 15 amino acids. CDR1 DFQATT and CDR2 SNEGSKA come from the germline V gene (reference sequence). CDR3 amino acids: CSARSDYTSYNEQYF. Here the CDR3 DNA reads TGCAGTGCTAGAAGTGACTATACCTCCTACAATGAGCAGTACTTC.

As to this clonotype: A much larger clone lies one base from this, so it may be a read error. The chain joins TRBV29-1 to TRBJ2-3; D unclear. V lost 3 bases and J lost 5, with 9 bases in between. The length of the CDR3 is 12 residues. The germline V gene has CDR1 SQVTM and CDR2 ANQGSEA. The CDR3 reads CSVEGIVDTQYF. CDR3 nucleotide sequence: TGCAGCGTTGAGGGGATCGTAGATACGCAGTATTTT.

This clonotype was detected only once. Mismatch with germline at one junction end may stem from a read error. The V gene is TRBV14, the J gene TRBJ2-4; D not resolved. The J call could be wrong; TRBJ2-7 is a better fit for the DNA end. Germline-derived CDR1 and CDR2 are SGHDN and FVKESK. The CDR3 is made up of 12 amino acids. The CDR3 DNA reads TGTGTCAGCAGCCAAGATTGGAACGAGCAGTACTTC. It is translated as CVSSQDWNEQYF.

There are a few counts of this clonotype. V usage is TRBV20-1 and J usage is TRBJ1-2, with 7 bases lining up with TRBD1. CDR3 length equals 14 residues. Germline V CDR1 and CDR2: DFQATT, SNEGSKA (reference sequence). Germline trimming cut 5 bases from V and 7 bases from J; bases unmatched to any gene: 13. CDR3 region: CSAVKRQGDSGYTF. DNA of the CDR3: TGCAGTGCTGTCAAACGACAGGGCGATAGTGGCTACACCTTC.

The J gene is TRBJ2-3, the V gene TRBV12-3 or TRBV12-4, with D perhaps assigned TRBD1 or TRBD2 (5 bases each). Trimming pared 6 bases from V and 1 base from J, leaving 14 bases between. The length of the CDR3 is 15 residues. CDR3: CASSGTAWGTDTQYF. The CDR3 DNA is TGTGCCAGCAGCGGGACGGCCTGGGGCACAGATACGCAGTATTTT.

The chain joins TRBV6-2 or TRBV6-3 to TRBJ1-1; the D is unclear. V was shortened by 6 bases and J by 3 bases, with 14 bases between the two germline ends. Germline V CDR1 and CDR2: MNHEY, SVGEGT. The CDR3 is 14 residues long. The CDR3 spells CASSPPRTYTEAFF. The DNA of the CDR3 is TGTGCCAGCAGCCCCCCTCGGACCTACACTGAAGCTTTCTTT.

In nucleotides, the CDR3 is TGCAGTGCAAGCCCCGACAGGGGGCTCTACGAGCAGTACTTC. Protein product: CSASPDRGLYEQYF. The rearrangement links TRBV20-1 to TRBJ2-4, with 10 nucleotides matching TRBD1. The J call is in doubt because the DNA end fits TRBJ2-7 better. Germline V gene lookup returns CDR1 DFQATT and CDR2 SNEGSKA (reference sequence). CDR3 size: 14 residues.

This clonotype was counted ten times or more. The chain has TRBV6-2 or TRBV6-3 and TRBJ1-1; D unresolved. Between the trimmed V and J ends, which lost 3 bases and 1 base, there was a span of 6 bases. CDR3 size: 13 residues. Germline V CDR1 and CDR2: MNHEY, SVGEGT. CDR3 sequence reads: CASSYAGNTEAFF. As DNA, the CDR3 is TGTGCCAGCAGTTATGCGGGGAACACTGAAGCTTTCTTT.